One and the same sample provided the 4 T cell receptor beta chains below, sequenced in a study of blood T cell repertoires in COVID-19. TCRdb keeps only in-frame clones here, not all; method: immunoSEQ multiplex PCR. The sample carries approximately 65,000 clones, 75% to 95% recorded once. The sequencing sample was made of peripheral blood. The receptors stem from a woman aged 18 to 35 with acute or convalescent COVID-19.

The rearrangement links TRBV27 to TRBJ2-1; D ambiguous. The CDR3 is 15 amino acids. Trimming took 6 bases from V and 0 from J, leaving 12 bases between them. Germline V lookup: CDR1 MNHEY, CDR2 SMNVEV (reference sequence). CDR3 sequence reads: CASRLSLSSYNEQFF. CDR3 DNA sequence: TGTGCCAGCAGACTGAGCCTTAGCTCCTACAATGAGCAGTTCTTC.

The genes are TRBV19 and TRBJ2-2; 7 bases are a match to TRBD1. V lost 5 bases, J lost 1 base, and 13 bases stayed unmatched. Looked up from germline, CDR1 is LNHDA and CDR2 is SQIVND (reference sequence). This CDR3 is 18 amino acids long. The CDR3 loop reads CASSETGFRGENTGELFF. CDR3 DNA: TGTGCCAGTAGTGAGACAGGGTTCAGGGGAGAGAACACCGGGGAGCTGTTTTTT.

The chain joins TRBV29-1 to TRBJ1-2; 12 positions agree with TRBD1. Germline values: CDR1 SQVTM, CDR2 ANQGSEA. V trimming: 8 bases; J trimming: 5 bases; junction bases outside the gene matches: 15. The CDR3 extends over 16 amino acids. In DNA, the CDR3 is TGCAGCCCCCGGGGGACAGGGGGCGCCGGGAGATATGGCTACACCTTC. Translating gives CSPRGTGGAGRYGYTF. The full variable domain, its missing parts supplied by reference TRBV29-1 and TRBJ1-2, is SAVISQKPSRDICQRGTSLTIQCQVDSQVTMMFWYRQQPGQSLTLIATANQGSEATYESGFVIDKFPISRPNLTFSTLTVSNMSPEDSSIYLCSPRGTGGAGRYGYTFGSGTRLTVV.

The V call is TRBV9, the J call TRBJ2-7, with D uncertain. Trimming removed 0 bases at V and 5 bases at J, with 12 bases between. The CDR3 runs to 14 residues. Germline values: CDR1 SGDLS, CDR2 YYNGEE. The CDR3 spells CASSVGSLSHEQYF. The DNA for the CDR3 is TGTGCCAGCAGCGTAGGTTCACTTTCCCACGAGCAGTACTTC.